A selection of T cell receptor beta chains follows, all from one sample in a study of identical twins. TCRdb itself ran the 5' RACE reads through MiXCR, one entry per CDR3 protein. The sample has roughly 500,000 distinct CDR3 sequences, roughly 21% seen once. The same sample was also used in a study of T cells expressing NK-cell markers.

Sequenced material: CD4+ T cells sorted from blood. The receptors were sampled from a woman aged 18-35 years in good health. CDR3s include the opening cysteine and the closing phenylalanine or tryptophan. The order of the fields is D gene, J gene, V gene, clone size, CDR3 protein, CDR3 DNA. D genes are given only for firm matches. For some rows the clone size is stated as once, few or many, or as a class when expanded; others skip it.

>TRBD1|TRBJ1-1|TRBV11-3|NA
CASSLVYTGAAFF
TGTGCCAGCAGCTTAGTGTATACAGGGGCTGCTTTCTTT
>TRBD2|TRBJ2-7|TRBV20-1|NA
CSARDRTSGYSYEQYF
TGCAGTGCTAGAGATCGGACTAGCGGGTATTCCTACGAGCAGTACTTC
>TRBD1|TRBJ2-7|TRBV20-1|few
CSAINSGTGPYEQYF
TGCAGTGCAATAAACTCCGGGACAGGGCCCTACGAGCAGTACTTC
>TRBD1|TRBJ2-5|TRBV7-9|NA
CASSLAQGAVTQYF
TGTGCCAGCAGCTTAGCACAGGGGGCGGTGACCCAGTACTTC
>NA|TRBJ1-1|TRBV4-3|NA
CASSGDGGRSEAFF
TGCGCCAGCAGCGGCGACGGGGGGAGAAGTGAAGCTTTCTTT
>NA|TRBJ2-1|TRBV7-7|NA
CASSYSVYEQFF
TGTGCCAGCAGCTATTCAGTTTACGAGCAGTTCTTC
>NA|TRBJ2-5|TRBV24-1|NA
CATSDPTDFQETQYF
TGTGCCACCAGTGACCCCACGGACTTCCAAGAGACCCAGTACTTC
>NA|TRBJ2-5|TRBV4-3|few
CASRQDLLATETQYF
TGCGCCAGCAGACAAGATCTGCTAGCGACGGAGACCCAGTACTTC
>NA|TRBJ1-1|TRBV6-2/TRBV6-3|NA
CASSYSPRGEGTEAFF
TGTGCCAGCAGTTACAGTCCAAGGGGGGAGGGGACTGAAGCTTTCTTT
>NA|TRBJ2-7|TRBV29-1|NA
CSVAPRAETYEQYF
TGCAGCGTTGCCCCCCGGGCTGAGACCTACGAGCAGTACTTC
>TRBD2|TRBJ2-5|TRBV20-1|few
CSARDSGRGETQYF
TGCAGTGCTAGAGATAGCGGGAGGGGCGAGACCCAGTACTTC
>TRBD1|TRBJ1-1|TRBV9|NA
CASSPRDRLGNTEAFF
TGTGCCAGCAGCCCCCGGGACAGGTTAGGGAACACTGAAGCTTTCTTT
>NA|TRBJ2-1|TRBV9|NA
CASSERGRIHEQFF
TGTGCCAGCAGCGAGAGGGGAAGGATTCATGAGCAGTTCTTC
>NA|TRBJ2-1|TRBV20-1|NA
CSAREPRTADNEQFF
TGCAGTGCTAGAGAACCCCGGACAGCGGACAATGAGCAGTTCTTC
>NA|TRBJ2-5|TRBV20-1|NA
CSARRRGGQQETQYF
TGCAGTGCTAGGCGAAGGGGGGGGCAACAAGAGACCCAGTACTTC
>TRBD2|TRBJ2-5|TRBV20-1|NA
CSASVAGGMRETQYF
TGCAGTGCTAGCGTAGCGGGAGGGATGCGGGAGACCCAGTACTTC
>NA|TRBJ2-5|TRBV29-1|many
CSVKEYQETQYF
TGCAGCGTTAAGGAGTACCAAGAGACCCAGTACTTC
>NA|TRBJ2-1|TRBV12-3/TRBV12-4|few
CASRIVGEQFF
TGTGCCAGCAGGATAGTGGGTGAGCAGTTCTTC
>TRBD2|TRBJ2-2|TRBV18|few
CASSPSSGSWTGELFF
TGTGCCAGCTCACCTTCTAGCGGGAGCTGGACCGGGGAGCTGTTTTTT
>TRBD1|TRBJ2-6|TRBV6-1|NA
CASSQQGYGANVLTF
TGTGCCAGCAGTCAACAGGGGTACGGGGCCAACGTCCTGACTTTC
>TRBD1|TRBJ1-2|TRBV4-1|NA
CASSQDGDSDNYGYTF
TGCGCCAGCAGCCAAGATGGGGACAGCGATAACTATGGCTACACCTTC
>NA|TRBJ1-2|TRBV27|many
CASSRGPHVYGYTF
TGTGCCAGCAGCCGCGGGCCCCACGTCTATGGCTACACCTTC
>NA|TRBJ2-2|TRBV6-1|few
CASSRQLLNTGELFF
TGTGCCAGCAGCCGACAGCTACTGAACACCGGGGAGCTGTTTTTT